Listed below are T cell receptor beta chains from one sample, sequenced in a study of T cells in Graves' hyperthyroidism and ophthalmopathy. TCRdb reprocessed the multiplex PCR reads via MiXCR and lists one record per CDR3 protein. Among some 500,000 distinct CDR3 sequences listed, over 13% were seen once. The sequencing input was blood. The origin of the receptors is a woman aged 18-30 years with Graves' hyperthyroidism. The CDR3 runs from the conserved cysteine through the conserved F or W. The D gene is left open where the match is weak. Size tells how often a clone was seen (once, few, many) or the class of an expanded clone, and some rows leave it out.

12 | TRBJ1-2 | TRBD1 | TRBV30 | few | TGTGCCTGGGGGGGACAGGCGTATGGCTACACCTTC | CAWGGQAYGYTF
16 | TRBJ1-6 | . | TRBV11-2 | many | TGTGCCAGCAGCTTTCTAGGGACAAACATTAATTCACCCCTCCACTTT | CASSFLGTNINSPLHF
17 | TRBJ2-1 | TRBD2 | TRBV27 | many | TGTGCCAGCAGTGCCTCGAAAGCGGGAGGAATTAACAATGAGCAGTTCTTC | CASSASKAGGINNEQFF
13 | TRBJ1-1 | . | TRBV2 | many | TGTGCCAGCACGGGGGCAAGGGACACTGAAGCTTTCTTT | CASTGARDTEAFF
19 | TRBJ2-2 | . | TRBV12-3/TRBV12-4 | many | TGTGCCAGCAAGTTGGGTAGGAGGGGGCTTGGCTCTTTGACCGGGGAGCTGTTTTTT | CASKLGRRGLGSLTGELFF
14 | TRBJ1-5 | TRBD1 | TRBV30 | . | TGTGCCTGGAGTGCCCAGGGGGGGAATCAGCCCCAGCATTTT | CAWSAQGGNQPQHF
11 | TRBJ1-1 | . | TRBV20-1 | many | TGCAGTGCTGGTACGGACCGTGAAGCTTTCTTT | CSAGTDREAFF
15 | TRBJ2-1 | . | TRBV11-2 | many | TGTGCCAGCAGCTTAGGAACAGGGAGGCACAATGAGCAGTTCTTC | CASSLGTGRHNEQFF
15 | TRBJ1-2 | . | TRBV12-3/TRBV12-4 | . | TGTGCCAGCAGTCCTAAGCTAACAGGGTCCTATGGCTACACCTTC | CASSPKLTGSYGYTF
14 | TRBJ1-6 | TRBD1 | TRBV20-1 | many | TGCAGTGCTAGAGCCCGGACAGGGAATTCACCCCTCCACTTT | CSARARTGNSPLHF
14 | TRBJ1-2 | TRBD1 | TRBV10-3 | many | TGTGCCATCAGTGGGGACAGGATCAACTATGGCTACACCTTC | CAISGDRINYGYTF
15 | TRBJ2-5 | TRBD2 | TRBV19 | many | TGTGCCAGTAGTTTCCCGGGACTAGCTTCGGAGACCCAGTACTTC | CASSFPGLASETQYF
15 | TRBJ2-5 | . | TRBV6-1 | many | TGTGCCAGCAGTGAGGACTTCCTGTACCAAGAGACCCAGTACTTC | CASSEDFLYQETQYF
15 | TRBJ1-6 | . | TRBV6-1 | few | TGTGCCAGCAGCCGCGGGGGACGTAGTAATTCACCCCTCCACTTT | CASSRGGRSNSPLHF
16 | TRBJ2-3 | . | TRBV19 | many | TGTGCCAGTAGTCCCCCCGGCACGAGTCCCACAGATACGCAGTATTTT | CASSPPGTSPTDTQYF